A selection of T cell receptor beta chains follows, all from one sample in a study of Ad26.COV2.S vaccination and SARS-CoV-2 variants. Profiled with immunoSEQ multiplex PCR; TCRdb holds only in-frame clones, not every one. The sample records around 300,000 clones, 88% being singletons. The sequencing here drew on peripheral blood, taken in a trial of Ad26.COV2.S vaccine versus placebo. The origin of the receptors is a person aged 18 to 65 who received the Ad26.COV2.S COVID-19 vaccine or a placebo. CDR3s include the opening cysteine and the closing phenylalanine or tryptophan. The order of the fields is J gene, clone size, V gene, D gene, CDR3 protein, CDR3 DNA. The D gene is left open where the match is weak. Size values are once, few and many counts, or a class for expanded clones, and some rows have none.

j_gene: TRBJ2-1; abundance: -; v_gene: TRBV9; d_gene: -; CDR3aa: CASSVDSGFYNEQFF; CDR3nt: TGTGCCAGCAGCGTAGATTCAGGGTTCTACAATGAGCAGTTCTTC
j_gene: TRBJ2-1; abundance: -; v_gene: TRBV9; d_gene: -; CDR3aa: CASRPGGSDYNEQFF; CDR3nt: TGTGCCAGCAGGCCGGGTGGGAGCGATTACAATGAGCAGTTCTTC
j_gene: TRBJ1-1; abundance: once; v_gene: TRBV19; d_gene: -; CDR3aa: CASSIGTILGGTEAFF; CDR3nt: TGTGCCAGTAGTATAGGAACAATACTAGGAGGCACTGAAGCTTTCTTT
j_gene: TRBJ2-2; abundance: -; v_gene: TRBV3-1/TRBV3-2; d_gene: TRBD2; CDR3aa: CASSFHGGGTGELFF; CDR3nt: TGTGCCAGCAGCTTTCACGGGGGAGGGACCGGGGAGCTGTTTTTT
j_gene: TRBJ1-4; abundance: -; v_gene: TRBV4-3; d_gene: -; CDR3aa: CASSKGGTLSEKLFF; CDR3nt: TGCGCCAGCAGCAAGGGGGGGACGTTGAGTGAAAAACTGTTTTTT
j_gene: TRBJ1-3; abundance: -; v_gene: TRBV5-1; d_gene: -; CDR3aa: CASSLSSPLENTIYF; CDR3nt: TGCGCCAGCAGTCTTAGCTCGCCTCTGGAAAACACCATATATTTT
j_gene: TRBJ1-2; abundance: -; v_gene: TRBV30; d_gene: -; CDR3aa: CACSGAVNYGYTF; CDR3nt: TGTGCCTGTTCCGGAGCGGTTAACTATGGCTACACCTTC
j_gene: TRBJ2-7; abundance: -; v_gene: TRBV15; d_gene: TRBD1; CDR3aa: CATSRDLRDSQHEQYF; CDR3nt: TGTGCCACCAGCAGAGATCTCCGGGACAGTCAACACGAGCAGTACTTC
j_gene: TRBJ1-6; abundance: -; v_gene: TRBV7-2; d_gene: -; CDR3aa: CASSPGGLYSYNSPLHF; CDR3nt: TGTGCCAGCAGCCCGGGAGGGCTGTACTCCTATAATTCACCCCTCCACTTT
j_gene: TRBJ2-1; abundance: -; v_gene: TRBV9; d_gene: -; CDR3aa: CASTPGGGSYNEQFF; CDR3nt: TGTGCCAGCACTCCAGGGGGGGGCTCCTACAATGAGCAGTTCTTC
j_gene: TRBJ2-2; abundance: -; v_gene: TRBV6-5; d_gene: -; CDR3aa: CASSWRRSGELFF; CDR3nt: TGTGCCTCTTCCTGGAGGCGTTCCGGGGAGCTGTTTTTT
j_gene: TRBJ1-2; abundance: -; v_gene: TRBV5-6; d_gene: -; CDR3aa: CASSLGQRYYGYTF; CDR3nt: TGTGCCAGCAGCTTGGGACAGAGATACTATGGCTACACCTTC
j_gene: TRBJ2-7; abundance: -; v_gene: TRBV9; d_gene: -; CDR3aa: CASSVAPTYEQYF; CDR3nt: TGTGCCAGCAGCGTAGCGCCAACCTACGAGCAGTACTTC